The present T cell receptor (beta chain) was sequenced within a study of blood T cell repertoires in COVID-19 (dated by TCRdb to about 2020). Describing the broader study: Samples covering the acute and convalescent phases of COVID-19 were provided by collaborators in the United States, Italy and Spain. The prospective study material was composed of cDNA or gDNA derived from T cells, B-cell-depleted T cells, or PBMCs. The dataset comprised deeply sampled blood TCRbeta repertoires from subjects exposed to, actively infected with, or recovered from COVID-19. The repertoires were released in a freely available public database intended as a resource for research on the immune response to SARS-CoV-2. The samples were drawn from two sources: the first 160 participants of the ongoing ImmuneRACE study, and 1,000 to 1,500 subjects contributed by 6 global collaborators. Nearly every sample came with metadata listing a de-identified subject ID, COVID-19 status, age in years and sex. Where HLA class I and class II types were available, the types were taken from metadata supplied by the sample provider, not from assay-based typing. What the authors observed across the whole study: The quantity of clinical and demographic metadata differed by source and by participant and was supplied without curation.

TCRbeta CDR3 regions were amplified from genomic DNA using the immunoSEQ Assay, a bias-controlled multiplex PCR. The authors processed their data as follows. Nucleated cell counts per sample were estimated from amplification of reference gene primers within the assay. Sequence reads were collapsed and filtered to measure the absolute abundance of every unique TCRbeta CDR3 rearrangement. Productive Simpson clonality was computed per sample as the square root of Simpson's diversity index over productive rearrangements. This immuneACCESS table, as held by TCRdb, lists in-frame sequences with V and J called but not all clones. Of the missing ones, under half trace to an unresolved V gene in checked studies; the others have no known cause. V, J and clone size are those of that table, while D and trimming were read from the DNA. A total of some 180,000 clones appear in this sample, approximately 85% of them only once. Together, the top ten hold 5% to 8% of the sample.

Participants in the prospective study were enrolled through a virtual design, were aged about 18 to 90 years, and lived in 24 United States geographic areas. In the prospective study, cohorts were assigned on the basis of participant-reported clinical history obtained from a screening survey and a study questionnaire. For ImmuneRACE Cohort 3, a participant was defined as recovered based on two consecutive negative NP/OP PCR tests, clearance by a healthcare professional, or resolution of symptoms. Mobile phlebotomists in the prospective study collected whole blood, serum and a nasopharyngeal or oropharyngeal swab from every participant. Prospective study participants could optionally give additional blood draws and questionnaires over an approximately two-month period. Prospective study blood samples were shipped either frozen or at room temperature before DNA extraction. Trimming removed 3 bases from V and 3 bases from J, leaving 8 bases between the germline ends. CDR1 PRHDT and CDR2 FYEKMQ are derived from the germline V gene (reference sequence). The CDR3 covers 13 residues, taking in both the cysteine and the phenylalanine. Only the CDR3 portion is preserved as DNA: 39 bases, with reading frame beginning at the first base.

This clone was seen more than once but under ten times. The specificity of this receptor is unknown. There are no base qualities to consult, and no much larger clone falls within one base. The sequencing sample was made of PBMCs or T cells enriched from blood (not recorded which). The chain is made from TRBV13 and TRBJ1-2, and perhaps TRBD1 as D gene, on 5 matching bases. The source of this sequence is a man aged 35 to 55 who had recovered from COVID-19. The CDR3 region: CASSLGRDYGYTF. The bases read TGTGCCAGCAGCTTGGGCAGGGACTATGGCTACACCTTC.